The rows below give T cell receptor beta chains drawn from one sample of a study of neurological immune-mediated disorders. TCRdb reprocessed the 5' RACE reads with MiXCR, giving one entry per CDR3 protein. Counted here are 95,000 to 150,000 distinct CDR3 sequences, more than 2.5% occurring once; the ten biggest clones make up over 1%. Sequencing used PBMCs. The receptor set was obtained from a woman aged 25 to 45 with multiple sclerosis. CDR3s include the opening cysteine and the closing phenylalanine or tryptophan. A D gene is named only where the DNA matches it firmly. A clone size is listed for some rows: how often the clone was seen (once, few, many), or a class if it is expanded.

cdr3_aa: CASSQEDRGGEAFF; cdr3_nt: TGTGCCAGCAGCCAAGAGGACAGGGGCGGTGAAGCTTTCTTT; j_call: TRBJ1-1; clone_size: many; d_call: TRBD1; v_call: TRBV3-1
cdr3_aa: CASSSGQPYEQYF; cdr3_nt: TGCGCCAGCAGCTCCGGCCAGCCCTACGAGCAGTACTTC; j_call: TRBJ2-7; clone_size: many; d_call: -; v_call: TRBV5-1
cdr3_aa: CSARDFGTSGTNNEQFF; cdr3_nt: TGCAGTGCTAGAGATTTTGGGACTAGCGGGACCAACAATGAGCAGTTCTTC; j_call: TRBJ2-1; clone_size: many; d_call: TRBD2; v_call: TRBV20-1
cdr3_aa: CASSQGRQDLTTQYF; cdr3_nt: TGCGCCAGCAGCCAAGGCCGACAGGACCTAACGACCCAGTACTTC; j_call: TRBJ2-5; clone_size: many; d_call: -; v_call: TRBV4-1
cdr3_aa: CASSLVGGSYEQYF; cdr3_nt: TGTGCCAGCAGTTTAGTGGGGGGCTCCTACGAGCAGTACTTC; j_call: TRBJ2-7; clone_size: many; d_call: -; v_call: TRBV12-3/TRBV12-4
cdr3_aa: CASSLGRYEQYF; cdr3_nt: TGCGCCAGCAGCTTGGGCAGATACGAGCAGTACTTC; j_call: TRBJ2-7; clone_size: many; d_call: -; v_call: TRBV5-1
cdr3_aa: CASSIGYTEAFF; cdr3_nt: TGTGCCAGTAGTATCGGGTACACTGAAGCTTTCTTT; j_call: TRBJ1-1; clone_size: many; d_call: -; v_call: TRBV19
cdr3_aa: CSARDRTSGQETQYF; cdr3_nt: TGCAGTGCTAGAGATAGGACTAGCGGACAAGAGACCCAGTACTTC; j_call: TRBJ2-5; clone_size: many; d_call: TRBD2; v_call: TRBV20-1
cdr3_aa: CSASLRGLNEQFF; cdr3_nt: TGCAGTGCTAGCCTCCGGGGCCTCAATGAGCAGTTCTTC; j_call: TRBJ2-1; clone_size: many; d_call: -; v_call: TRBV20-1
cdr3_aa: CSVESAAGYEQYF; cdr3_nt: TGCAGCGTTGAAAGCGCTGCAGGGTATGAGCAGTACTTC; j_call: TRBJ2-7; clone_size: many; d_call: -; v_call: TRBV29-1
cdr3_aa: CASSEETQYF; cdr3_nt: TGTGCCAGCAGCGAGGAGACCCAGTACTTC; j_call: TRBJ2-5; clone_size: many; d_call: -; v_call: TRBV7-9
cdr3_aa: CASSFERGSGANVLTF; cdr3_nt: TGTGCCAGCAGTTTCGAACGGGGCTCTGGGGCCAACGTCCTGACTTTC; j_call: TRBJ2-6; clone_size: many; d_call: -; v_call: TRBV12-3/TRBV12-4
cdr3_aa: CASSSGTSYEQYF; cdr3_nt: TGTGCCAGCAGCTCGGGTACTAGCTACGAGCAGTACTTC; j_call: TRBJ2-7; clone_size: many; d_call: -; v_call: TRBV7-6
cdr3_aa: CASGPDSGYGYTF; cdr3_nt: TGTGCTAGTGGACCCGACAGCGGCTATGGCTACACCTTC; j_call: TRBJ1-2; clone_size: many; d_call: -; v_call: TRBV12-5
cdr3_aa: CASSLRPSNEQFF; cdr3_nt: TGTGCCAGCAGTTTAAGGCCTAGCAATGAGCAGTTCTTC; j_call: TRBJ2-1; clone_size: many; d_call: -; v_call: TRBV12-3/TRBV12-4
cdr3_aa: CASSLSGLPMAQNF; cdr3_nt: TGTGCCAGCAGTTTATCTGGCCTCCCAATGGCCCAGAATTTT; j_call: TRBJ1-5; clone_size: few; d_call: -; v_call: TRBV27
cdr3_aa: CASSPGGARGGELFF; cdr3_nt: TGTGCCAGCAGCCCGGGGGGGGCCCGGGGCGGGGAGCTGTTTTTT; j_call: TRBJ2-2; clone_size: many; d_call: TRBD2; v_call: TRBV5-5
cdr3_aa: CSARERPLAGEETQYF; cdr3_nt: TGCAGTGCTAGAGAGAGGCCCCTAGCGGGGGAAGAGACCCAGTACTTC; j_call: TRBJ2-5; clone_size: many; d_call: TRBD2; v_call: TRBV20-1
cdr3_aa: CASSERKNTGELFF; cdr3_nt: TGCGCCAGCAGTGAGAGGAAAAACACCGGGGAGCTGTTTTTT; j_call: TRBJ2-2; clone_size: many; d_call: -; v_call: TRBV10-2
cdr3_aa: CASSYDEKLFF; cdr3_nt: TGCGCCAGCAGCTACGATGAAAAACTGTTTTTT; j_call: TRBJ1-4; clone_size: many; d_call: -; v_call: TRBV5-1
cdr3_aa: CASSQPGNLKPQHF; cdr3_nt: TGCGCCAGCAGCCAGCCTGGCAACCTCAAGCCCCAGCATTTT; j_call: TRBJ1-5; clone_size: many; d_call: -; v_call: TRBV4-1
cdr3_aa: CASMLRSNTEAFF; cdr3_nt: TGTGCCAGCATGCTTCGAAGCAACACTGAAGCTTTCTTT; j_call: TRBJ1-1; clone_size: many; d_call: -; v_call: TRBV2
cdr3_aa: CASSFQGQETQYF; cdr3_nt: TGCGCCAGCAGCTTCCAGGGCCAAGAGACCCAGTACTTC; j_call: TRBJ2-5; clone_size: many; d_call: -; v_call: TRBV5-1
cdr3_aa: CSAFTTGYEQYF; cdr3_nt: TGCAGCGCCTTTACGACAGGCTACGAGCAGTACTTC; j_call: TRBJ2-7; clone_size: -; d_call: -; v_call: TRBV29-1
cdr3_aa: CASSPVGREGSYEQYF; cdr3_nt: TGTGCCAGCAGCCCGGTGGGTCGGGAGGGATCCTACGAGCAGTACTTC; j_call: TRBJ2-7; clone_size: many; d_call: TRBD2; v_call: TRBV5-6
cdr3_aa: CASTSLAGVGEQYF; cdr3_nt: TGTGCCAGCACCTCCCTAGCGGGAGTTGGCGAGCAGTACTTC; j_call: TRBJ2-7; clone_size: many; d_call: TRBD2; v_call: TRBV7-2
cdr3_aa: CASRRTSGGYEQYF; cdr3_nt: TGTGCCAGCAGGAGGACTAGCGGGGGTTACGAGCAGTACTTC; j_call: TRBJ2-7; clone_size: many; d_call: TRBD2; v_call: TRBV6-5
cdr3_aa: CASSPTGFYGYTF; cdr3_nt: TGTGCCAGCAGCCCGACAGGTTTTTATGGCTACACCTTC; j_call: TRBJ1-2; clone_size: many; d_call: -; v_call: TRBV5-6
cdr3_aa: CASSYSAWGNEQYF; cdr3_nt: TGTGCCAGCAGTTATTCGGCTTGGGGGAACGAGCAGTACTTC; j_call: TRBJ2-7; clone_size: many; d_call: -; v_call: TRBV6-5
cdr3_aa: CAIATDRGMGGYTF; cdr3_nt: TGTGCCATCGCCACCGACAGGGGTATGGGTGGCTACACCTTC; j_call: TRBJ1-2; clone_size: many; d_call: TRBD1; v_call: TRBV6-1
cdr3_aa: CASSPGQLGGYTF; cdr3_nt: TGTGCCAGCAGCCCGGGACAGCTGGGCGGCTACACCTTC; j_call: TRBJ1-2; clone_size: few; d_call: TRBD1; v_call: TRBV3-1
cdr3_aa: CAITAHDRGKSETQYF; cdr3_nt: TGTGCCATCACTGCACATGACAGGGGAAAATCAGAGACCCAGTACTTC; j_call: TRBJ2-5; clone_size: many; d_call: TRBD1; v_call: TRBV10-3
cdr3_aa: CATTGEYYKMNTEAFF; cdr3_nt: TGTGCCACCACAGGAGAATACTACAAAATGAACACTGAAGCTTTCTTT; j_call: TRBJ1-1; clone_size: -; d_call: -; v_call: TRBV15
cdr3_aa: CATSRGGWQGRQSNQPQHF; cdr3_nt: TGTGCCACCAGCAGAGGCGGTTGGCAGGGCAGGCAAAGCAATCAGCCCCAGCATTTT; j_call: TRBJ1-5; clone_size: -; d_call: -; v_call: TRBV15
cdr3_aa: CSARGGGFRALEQFF; cdr3_nt: TGCAGTGCTAGGGGCGGAGGCTTTAGGGCCCTTGAGCAGTTCTTC; j_call: TRBJ2-1; clone_size: many; d_call: -; v_call: TRBV20-1
cdr3_aa: CSARDADRGDETQYF; cdr3_nt: TGCAGTGCTAGAGATGCGGACAGGGGCGACGAGACCCAGTACTTC; j_call: TRBJ2-5; clone_size: many; d_call: TRBD1; v_call: TRBV20-1